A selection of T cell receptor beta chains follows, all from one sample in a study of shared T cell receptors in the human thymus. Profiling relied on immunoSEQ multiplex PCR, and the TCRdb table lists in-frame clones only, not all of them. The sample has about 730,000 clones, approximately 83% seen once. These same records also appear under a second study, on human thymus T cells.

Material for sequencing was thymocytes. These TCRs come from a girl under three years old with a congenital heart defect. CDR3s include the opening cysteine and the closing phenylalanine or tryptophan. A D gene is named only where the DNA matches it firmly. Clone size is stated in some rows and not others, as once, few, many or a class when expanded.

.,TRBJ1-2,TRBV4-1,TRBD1,TGCGCCAGCAGCCAAGATTATTGGGGACAGATGAGACCTGGTATAGCTGGCTACACCTTC,CASSQDYWGQMRPGIAGYTF
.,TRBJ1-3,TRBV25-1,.,TGTGCCCATTCCCCGACAGTACCTTCCTCTGGAAACACCATATATTTT,CAHSPTVPSSGNTIYF
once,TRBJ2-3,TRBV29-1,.,TGCAGCGAGACTCGGGGGGCAGAAGATACGCAGTATTTT,CSETRGAEDTQYF
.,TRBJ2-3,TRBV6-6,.,TGTGCCAGCAGTTGGCCCCCACGCTTGAGGGCAGATACGCAGTATTTT,CASSWPPRLRADTQYF
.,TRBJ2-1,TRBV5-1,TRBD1,TGCGCCAGCAGCTTGGGGCCGGGGACAGGGAGGTTCTACAATGAGCAGTTCTTC,CASSLGPGTGRFYNEQFF
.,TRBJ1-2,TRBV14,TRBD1,TGTGCCAGCAGCTTACCAGGGGGGAAAGGCTACACCTTC,CASSLPGGKGYTF
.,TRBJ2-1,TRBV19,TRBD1,TGTGCCAGTAGTAGCACTGGACAGGGGCCTGGCAATGAGCAGTTCTTC,CASSSTGQGPGNEQFF
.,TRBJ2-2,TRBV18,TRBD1,TGTGCCAGCTCACCACCGACAGGGGGGAGCACCGGGGAGCTGTTTTTT,CASSPPTGGSTGELFF
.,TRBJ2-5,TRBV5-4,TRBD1,TGTGCCAGCAGCTTACCGACAGGGACAATCCCAGAGACCCAGTACTTC,CASSLPTGTIPETQYF
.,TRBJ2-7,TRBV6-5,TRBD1,TGTGCCAGCAGTCACTCAGGGGGCCCTTCTCCCGAGCAGTACTTC,CASSHSGGPSPEQYF
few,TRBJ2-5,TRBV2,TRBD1,TGTGCCAGCACACGGAAGAGAGGGGGCCACTATATGACCCAGTACTTC,CASTRKRGGHYMTQYF
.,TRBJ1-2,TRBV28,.,TGTGCCAGCAGGACACCGACAGGAAGTGGTGGTGGCTACACCTTC,CASRTPTGSGGGYTF
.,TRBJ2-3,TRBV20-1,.,TGCAGTGCTTCAAAAACAGATACGCAGTATTTT,CSASKTDTQYF
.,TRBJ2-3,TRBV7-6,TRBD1,TGTGCCAGCAGCCAACAGGGGAGACCAGATACGCAGTATTTT,CASSQQGRPDTQYF
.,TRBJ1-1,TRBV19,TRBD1,TGTGCCACTAACCCCTGGGGTACAGGGGGGAACACTGAAGCTTTCTTT,CATNPWGTGGNTEAFF
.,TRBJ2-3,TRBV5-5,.,TGTGCCAGCACCCCCCGGCGGGACACAGATACGCAGTATTTT,CASTPRRDTDTQYF